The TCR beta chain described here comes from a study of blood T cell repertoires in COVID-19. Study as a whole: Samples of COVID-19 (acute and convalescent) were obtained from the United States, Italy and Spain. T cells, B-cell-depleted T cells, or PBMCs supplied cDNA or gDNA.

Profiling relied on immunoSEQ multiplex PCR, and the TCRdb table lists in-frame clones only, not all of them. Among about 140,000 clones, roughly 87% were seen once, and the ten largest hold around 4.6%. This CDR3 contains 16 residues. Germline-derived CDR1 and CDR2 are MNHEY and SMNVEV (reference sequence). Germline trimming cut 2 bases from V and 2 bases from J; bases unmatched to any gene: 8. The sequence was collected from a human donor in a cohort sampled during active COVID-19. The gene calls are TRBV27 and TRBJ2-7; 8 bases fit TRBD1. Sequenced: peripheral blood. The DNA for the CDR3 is TGTGCCAGCAGTTTAACAGGGGGTTTGCCGGCCTACGAGCAGTACTTC. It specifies CASSLTGGLPAYEQYF.